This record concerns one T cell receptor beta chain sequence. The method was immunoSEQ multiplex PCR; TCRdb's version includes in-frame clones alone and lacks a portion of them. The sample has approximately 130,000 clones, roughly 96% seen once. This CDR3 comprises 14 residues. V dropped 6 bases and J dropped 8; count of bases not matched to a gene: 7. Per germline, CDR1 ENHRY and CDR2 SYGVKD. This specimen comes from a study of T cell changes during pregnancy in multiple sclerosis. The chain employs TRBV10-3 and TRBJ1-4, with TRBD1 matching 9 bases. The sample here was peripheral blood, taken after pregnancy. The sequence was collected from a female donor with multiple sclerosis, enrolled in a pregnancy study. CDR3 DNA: TGTGCCATCAGCGAAGGGACAGGGAACGAAAAACTGTTTTTT. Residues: CAISEGTGNEKLFF.